This T cell receptor beta chain emerged from a study of T cell responses to AZD1222 COVID-19 vaccine. The V and J ends lost 10 bases and 8 bases, in that order; junction bases with no gene match: 8. Germline CDR1 KGHDR, CDR2 SFDVKD. This CDR3 has 13 residues. Sequencing used immunoSEQ multiplex PCR; TCRdb keeps in-frame clones, though not all of them. The sample holds around 150,000 clones, roughly 92% seen once. Worth noting for this clone: What it binds is unknown.

Study results and limitations: Baseline testing showed seropositivity in only five to seven AZD1222 recipients. Clonal diversity was possibly underestimated; the donors were predominantly white British and more often female.

The sample in question was peripheral blood, obtained on day 0 of AZD1222 vaccination. This receptor was taken from an adult in good health. This rearrangement joins TRBV24-1 to TRBJ1-3; 9 bases line up with TRBD1. CDR3 sequence reads: CATGTGGSDTIYF. In nucleotides, the CDR3 is TGTGCCACGGGAACAGGGGGCTCAGACACCATATATTTT.